The 22 T cell receptor beta chains in this list originate from one sample, sequenced in a study of T cells in Graves' hyperthyroidism and ophthalmopathy. The source material, RNA transcripts, was used to amplify TCR beta CDR3 regions. The HTBI primer set served for first-round RT-PCR of the TCR CDR3. TCRdb redid the calling of the multiplex PCR reads with MiXCR, one entry per CDR3 protein. The table has over 500,000 distinct CDR3 sequences, 11% to 15% seen once. Sample: blood. The receptors here all came from a woman between 35 and 50 years old with Graves' hyperthyroidism.

The V and J genes are TRBV6-1 and TRBJ2-2; 7 bases line up with TRBD1. CDR3 size: 13 residues. The trim removed 11 bases at V and 1 base at J, leaving 4 bases unmatched. Germline V CDR1 and CDR2: MNHNS, SASEGT. The CDR3 DNA is TGTGCCGCCCGACAGGGGAACACCGGGGAGCTGTTTTTT. It specifies CAARQGNTGELFF.

This clonotype was seen at least ten times. The V and J genes are TRBV28 and TRBJ2-7; 7 positions agree with TRBD2. V lost 2 bases and J lost 2; bases outside the gene matches: 3. The CDR3 totals 14 residues. CDR1 MDHEN and CDR2 SYDVKM come from the germline V gene. The DNA for the CDR3 is TGTGCCAGCAGTTTAGTCGCGGGAGCCTACGAGCAGTACTTC. This encodes CASSLVAGAYEQYF.

The sample holds many counts of this clonotype. The CDR3 is CASSRPSELADSYEQYF. The DNA for the CDR3 is TGTGCCAGCAGCCGCCCTTCTGAGCTAGCTGACTCCTACGAGCAGTACTTC. The J gene is TRBJ2-7, the V gene TRBV4-2; TRBD2 is a possible D gene (5 bases). Germline loops: CDR1 LGHNA, CDR2 YNFKEQ. The V end lost 4 bases, the J end lost 0 bases, and 19 bases lay between the germline ends. The CDR3 loop spans 17 amino acids.

The CDR3: CASSKAQGGSYGYTF. Written as DNA, the CDR3 is TGTGCCAGCAGCAAAGCACAAGGGGGCAGTTATGGCTACACCTTC. The chain links TRBV3-1 to TRBJ1-2; 7 nucleotides align to TRBD1. The CDR3 loop spans 15 amino acids. V shed 5 bases and J 5 bases; nucleotides not matched to a gene: 11. Germline V lookup: CDR1 LGHDT, CDR2 YNNKEL (reference sequence).

At least ten counts were recorded for this clonotype. The V gene is TRBV2, the J gene TRBJ1-4, with 8 bases matching TRBD1. The length of the CDR3 is 15 residues. Germline V gene sequence: CDR1 SNHLY, CDR2 FYNNEI. The V gene end was trimmed by 6 bases and the J gene end by 6 bases; junction bases not matched to a gene: 9. CDR3 in amino acids: CASRRTGYGDEKLFF. CDR3 DNA: TGTGCCAGCAGGAGGACAGGGTATGGGGATGAAAAACTGTTTTTT.

In this sample, this clonotype turned up many times. The genes are TRBV6-5 and TRBJ2-7, with 8 bases aligning to TRBD2. The germline CDR1 and CDR2 sequences are MNHEY and SVGAGI. After removal of 2 bases from V and 2 bases from J, the junction contained 5 bases not matched to a gene. The CDR3 sequence is 15 residues long. As DNA, the CDR3 is TGTGCCAGCAGTTACGTGTCGGGGGGGACCTACGAGCAGTACTTC. It encodes CASSYVSGGTYEQYF.

This clonotype was seen many times. V usage is TRBV7-9 and J usage is TRBJ2-7, with 10 bases identical to TRBD2. V was pared by 2 bases and J by 1 base, with 11 bases of the junction left unmatched. In germline, CDR1 is SEHNR, CDR2 FQNEAQ (reference sequence). The CDR3 totals 18 residues. The CDR3 region has the DNA TGTGCCAGCAGCTTATTCGTTAGTCGGACTAGCGGTTCCTACGAGCAGTACTTC. Its protein is CASSLFVSRTSGSYEQYF.

This clonotype came up many times. V usage is TRBV5-1 and J usage is TRBJ2-3; TRBD2 is a possible D gene (5 bases). Germline V gene lookup returns CDR1 SGHRS and CDR2 YFSETQ. V was trimmed by 2 bases and J by 5 bases, leaving 18 bases between them. The CDR3 has 16 residues. The CDR3 spells CASSFSLTTMLDTQYF. The CDR3 DNA is TGCGCCAGCAGCTTTTCTTTGACTACAATGCTAGATACGCAGTATTTT.

This clonotype has a count of ten or more. V usage is TRBV2 and J usage is TRBJ2-1; D uncertain. This CDR3 is built from 15 residues. Deletions cut 2 bases from V and 4 bases from J, with 12 bases between. The V gene's germline CDR1 is SNHLY and CDR2 FYNNEI. Here the CDR3 reads CASSEITVQYNEQFF. CDR3 bases: TGTGCCAGCAGTGAAATTACGGTACAATACAATGAGCAGTTCTTC.

The chain uses TRBV11-2 and TRBJ2-1; no firm D call. The CDR3 runs to 13 residues. V lost 2 bases to trimming and J lost 9 bases, with 11 bases between them. The germline gives CDR1 SGHAT, CDR2 FQNNGV. The CDR3 bases are TGTGCCAGCAGCTTATTGGGTTGGGGTGAGCAGTTCTTC. It encodes CASSLLGWGEQFF.

V usage is TRBV15 and J usage is TRBJ2-5, with 7 bases that match TRBD2. CDR3 length: 15 residues. The J segment lost 5 bases and the V segment lost 0 bases, leaving 6 bases of the junction unmatched. Germline assignment: CDR1 LNHNV and CDR2 YYDKDF (reference sequence). The CDR3 region is CATSRDTAGVETQYF. CDR3 bases: TGTGCCACCAGCAGAGATACGGCGGGAGTGGAGACCCAGTACTTC.

The chain links TRBV15 to TRBJ2-7, with 9 bases aligning to TRBD1. Losses at the gene ends were 2 bases for V and 2 bases for J; bases not matched to a gene: 10. The CDR3 length is 17 residues. Germline V CDR1 and CDR2: LNHNV, YYDKDF (reference sequence). This CDR3 reads CATSRYRTGQGPYEQYF. The CDR3, as DNA: TGTGCCACCAGCAGATATCGAACGGGACAGGGTCCCTACGAGCAGTACTTC.

This clonotype was counted many times. The chain links TRBV7-2 to TRBJ1-6; possible D gene TRBD1, 6 bases. The germline gives CDR1 SGHTA, CDR2 FQGNSA. The CDR3 contains 16 residues. With 2 bases removed from V and 6 bases from J, the gap between germline ends came to 14 bases. The CDR3 DNA is TGTGCCAGCAGCTTATTCAGGGGCTCGGGTAATTCACCCCTCCACTTT. It yields the protein CASSLFRGSGNSPLHF.

The chain employs TRBV11-2 and TRBJ1-6; D gene ambiguous. Between the trimmed V and J ends, which lost 4 bases and 8 bases, there was a span of 12 bases. This CDR3 spans 14 amino acids. Germline CDR1 SGHAT, CDR2 FQNNGV. The CDR3 protein is CASSSGLRDSPLHF. The DNA of the CDR3 is TGTGCCAGCAGCTCCGGGCTGAGGGATTCACCCCTCCACTTT.

This clonotype has just a few counts. The V gene is TRBV12-3 or TRBV12-4, the J gene TRBJ1-3, with TRBD1 identical over 7 bases. Trimming took 7 bases from V and 0 from J; bases not matched to a gene: 9. The CDR3 spans 16 residues. DNA for the CDR3: TGTGCCAGCATTCCGGGACAGACTTCCTCTGGAAACACCATATATTTT. Protein: CASIPGQTSSGNTIYF.

This clonotype was seen many times. The CDR3 nucleotides read TGTGCCAGCAGTTTGAAACAGGAGCACTACGAGCAGTACTTC. Translation: CASSLKQEHYEQYF. The chain links TRBV27 to TRBJ2-7, with a weak D call TRBD1 (5 bases). The CDR3 runs to 14 residues. Germline loops: CDR1 MNHEY, CDR2 SMNVEV (reference sequence). V lost 3 bases to trimming and J lost 3 bases, with 12 bases between them.

This clonotype has more than one count but fewer than ten. The J gene is TRBJ1-2, the V gene TRBV5-4; 7 bases match TRBD1. The CDR3 covers 15 residues. From germline, CDR1 is SGHNT and CDR2 YYREEE (reference sequence). Trimming cost V 0 bases and J 7 bases; bases outside gene matches: 9. The CDR3, as DNA: TGTGCCAGCAGCTTGGTAGACAGGGAGGAAGGTGGCTACACCTTC. Protein sequence: CASSLVDREEGGYTF.

The chain recombines TRBV5-1 with TRBJ2-3; 14 positions agree with TRBD2. J gave up 1 base and V 0 bases, and 16 bases lay outside the gene matches. The CDR3 loop spans 22 amino acids. Germline CDR1 reads SGHRS; CDR2 reads YFSETQ. CDR3 amino acids: CASSLALGGGLAGGGGTDTQYF. The DNA for the CDR3 is TGCGCCAGCAGCTTGGCCCTTGGGGGCGGACTAGCGGGAGGTGGCGGCACAGATACGCAGTATTTT.

This clonotype showed up just a few times. At one boundary the junction diverges from the germline segment, which might be a read error. This chain links TRBV28 with TRBJ1-1, with 8 bases identical to TRBD1. This CDR3 spans 15 amino acids. Per the germline V gene, CDR1 is MDHEN and CDR2 is SYDVKM. DNA of the CDR3: TGTGCCAGCAGTTCCCTCGGACAGGGACGAACTGAAACTTTCTTT. This translates into CASSSLGQGRTETFF.

This clonotype was observed many times. V and J are TRBV24-1 and TRBJ2-3; TRBD1 might be the D (5 bases). V was cut by 3 bases and J by 10 bases, with 19 bases left in between. Germline lookup yields CDR1 KGHDR and CDR2 SFDVKD. The CDR3 is 15 residues long. The CDR3 is CATSDRANQGSSQYF. CDR3 in DNA: TGTGCCACCAGTGATCGTGCTAACCAGGGATCCTCGCAGTATTTT.

The chain employs TRBV14 and TRBJ2-5; D remains ambiguous. The CDR3 contains 15 residues. Trimming removed 2 bases from V and 1 base from J, with 11 bases in between. Per the germline V gene, CDR1 is SGHDN and CDR2 is FVKESK. Here the CDR3 reads CASSQFLGIQETQYF. CDR3 DNA: TGTGCCAGCAGCCAATTCCTTGGGATCCAAGAGACCCAGTACTTC.

This clonotype appeared a few times. J is TRBJ1-1 and V is TRBV5-5; no clear D gene. V was pared by 2 bases and J by 3 bases, with 11 bases between. CDR1 is SGHKS and CDR2 is YYEKEE in the germline V gene (reference sequence). This CDR3 spans 14 amino acids. The CDR3: CASSFSFLDTEAFF. The CDR3 DNA reads as TGTGCCAGCAGCTTCTCTTTTTTAGACACTGAAGCTTTCTTT. Filled out from reference TRBV5-5 and TRBJ1-1, the complete variable domain reads DAGVTQSPTHLIKTRGQQVTLRCSPISGHKSVSWYQQVLGQGPQFIFQYYEKEERGRGNFPDRFSARQFPNYSSELNVNALLLGDSALYLCASSFSFLDTEAFFGQGTRLTVV.